These 14 T cell receptor beta chains share one sample of origin, sequenced in a study of shared clonotypes between healthy human individuals. Repertoires were generated with immunoSEQ multiplex PCR, while TCRdb's copy carries only in-frame clones and drops some. In the table there are around 2,000,000 clones, 85% to 95% of which are singletons. Source material: naive CD4+ T cells sorted from blood. The subset denotes: CD45RA+ positively selected. These receptors came from a man aged 18 to 29 in good health.

The rearrangement links TRBV10-2 to TRBJ1-5; 9 bases are a match to TRBD1. Trimming cost V 6 bases and J 4 bases; bases outside gene matches: 4. This CDR3 is 14 amino acids long. Germline-derived CDR1 and CDR2 are WSHSY and SAAADI. Here the CDR3 reads CASRGQGWNQPQHF. The CDR3 DNA sequence: TGCGCCAGCAGGGGACAGGGTTGGAATCAGCCCCAGCATTTT.

This chain connects TRBV10-2 to TRBJ2-7; D is tentatively TRBD1 or TRBD2 (5 bases each). The CDR3 is 13 residues long. CDR1 is WSHSY, CDR2 SAAADI, per germline. Between the trimmed V and J ends, which lost 7 bases and 1 base, there was a span of 11 bases. The CDR3 spells CASKKGPSYEQYF. The DNA of the CDR3 is TGCGCCAGCAAAAAGGGACCATCCTACGAGCAGTACTTC.

The chain links TRBV10-3 to TRBJ2-1; 9 bases agree with TRBD1. Trimming cost V 6 bases and J 4 bases; bases outside gene matches: 4. CDR1 is ENHRY and CDR2 is SYGVKD in the germline V gene. The length of the CDR3 is 14 residues. Written as DNA, the CDR3 is TGTGCCATCAGCCCGGGGACAGGGTACAATGAGCAGTTCTTC. This gives the protein CAISPGTGYNEQFF.

The chain recombines TRBV9 with TRBJ1-1; possible D gene TRBD1, 5 bases. Trimming cost V 2 bases and J 2 bases, with 7 bases left between them. The CDR3 length is 13 residues. CDR1 and CDR2 (germline): SGDLS, YYNGEE. The CDR3 is CASSVRGNTEAFF. CDR3 nucleotides: TGTGCCAGCAGCGTTAGGGGAAACACTGAAGCTTTCTTT.

The J gene is TRBJ1-1, the V gene TRBV6-5; D not certain. Germline V gene data show CDR1 as MNHEY and CDR2 as SVGAGI. V lost 6 bases, J lost 6 bases, and 17 bases lay in between. The CDR3 length is 14 residues. The CDR3, as DNA: TGTGCCAGCAGATACGACGTAACTTCTCCTGAAGCTTTCTTT. It codes for CASRYDVTSPEAFF.

In DNA form, the CDR3 reads TGTGCCAGCTCACCAATGGGGGGGGACAGGCCTCTCCAAGAGACCCAGTACTTC. Its protein product is CASSPMGGDRPLQETQYF. This chain uses TRBV18 with TRBJ2-5; possible D gene TRBD1, 8 bases. Between the trimmed V and J ends, which lost 2 bases and 1 base, there was a span of 20 bases. The CDR3 covers 18 residues. The germline gives CDR1 KGHSH, CDR2 LQKENI.

Comment on this clone: Different DNA sequences within this sample yield the same CDR3. The chain uses TRBV9 and TRBJ1-3; D not resolved. The CDR3 extends over 14 amino acids. The germline gives CDR1 SGDLS, CDR2 YYNGEE. V was cut by 0 bases and J by 3 bases, with 7 bases left in between. This chain's CDR3 is CASSVGRDGNTIYF. The CDR3 region has the DNA TGTGCCAGCAGCGTAGGGAGGGATGGAAACACCATATATTTT.

The chain's CDR3 is CASSLRGVTDTQYF. In nucleotides, the CDR3 is TGTGCCAGCAGCTTGCGGGGGGTCACAGATACGCAGTATTTT. The genes are TRBV7-3 and TRBJ2-3, with 8 bases that match TRBD2. CDR1 is SGHTA, CDR2 FQGTGA, per germline. After removal of 3 bases from V and 2 bases from J, the junction contained 1 base not matched to a gene. The CDR3 has 14 residues.

This clone was counted only a few times. Other nucleotide sequences from this sample produce the same CDR3. The chain links TRBV30 to TRBJ1-5; no definite D call. The V gene's germline CDR1 is GTSNPN and CDR2 SVGIG (reference sequence). Trimming stripped 4 bases from V and 2 bases from J, with 6 bases between. CDR3 length: 12 amino acids. The CDR3 loop is CAWNSGNQPQHF. CDR3 nucleotides: TGTGCCTGGAACTCGGGCAATCAGCCCCAGCATTTT.

Notes on this clone: The junction departs from the called germline gene at one end, perhaps through a read error. The chain couples TRBV28 to TRBJ2-1; D not certain. This CDR3 has 14 amino acids. Germline lookup yields CDR1 MDHEN and CDR2 SYDVKM. The CDR3 region is CASSPPGYYNEQLF. As DNA, the CDR3 is TGTGCCAGCAGTCCACCCGGGTACTACAATGAGCAGCTCTTC.

A word on this clone: Other DNA sequences within the sample encode an identical CDR3. The chain couples TRBV5-1 to TRBJ1-4; TRBD1 is a possible D gene (6 bases). V was trimmed by 0 bases and J by 4 bases, leaving 7 bases between them. The CDR3 loop spans 14 amino acids. Germline assignment: CDR1 SGHRS and CDR2 YFSETQ. CDR3 sequence reads: CASSLEQGNEKLFF. DNA for the CDR3: TGCGCCAGCAGCTTGGAACAGGGTAATGAAAAACTGTTTTTT.

This clone was recorded once. This chain connects TRBV5-1 to TRBJ1-1; the match to TRBD1 covers 7 bases. This CDR3 spans 16 amino acids. With V trimmed by 4 bases and J by 4 bases, 13 bases remained unmatched. Germline lookup yields CDR1 SGHRS and CDR2 YFSETQ. The CDR3, as DNA: TGCGCCAGCAGCCCCTTGGGGCGACAGGGCGGCACTGAAGCTTTCTTT. This sequence encodes CASSPLGRQGGTEAFF. Full variable domain (missing parts from reference TRBV5-1 and TRBJ1-1): KAGVTQTPRYLIKTRGQQVTLSCSPISGHRSVSWYQQTPGQGLQFLFEYFSETQRNKGNFPGRFSGRQFSNSRSEMNVSTLELGDSALYLCASSPLGRQGGTEAFFGQGTRLTVV.

The table lists this clone with a count of one. Other nucleotide sequences in the sample specify the same CDR3. The rearrangement links TRBV6-5 to TRBJ2-7; 12 bases agree with TRBD2. Germline CDR1 reads MNHEY; CDR2 reads SVGAGI. This CDR3 comprises 15 residues. The V gene end was trimmed by 0 bases and the J gene end by 4 bases; junction bases not matched to a gene: 1. The DNA for the CDR3 is TGTGCCAGCAGTTACTCCGGGACTAGCGGGTACGAGCAGTACTTC. This encodes CASSYSGTSGYEQYF.

For this clone: Other DNA variants within this sample encode the same CDR3. The V call is TRBV11-2, the J call TRBJ2-3, with a weak D call TRBD1 (6 bases). V was pared by 2 bases and J by 2 bases, with 11 bases between. The length of the CDR3 is 15 residues. The germline V gene has CDR1 SGHAT and CDR2 FQNNGV. CDR3 sequence reads: CASSLQGTSTDTQYF. The CDR3 coding sequence is TGTGCCAGCAGCTTACAGGGGACCTCCACAGATACGCAGTATTTT.